The 16 T cell receptor beta chains listed next were all sequenced from one sample in a study of T cell changes during pregnancy in multiple sclerosis. The method was immunoSEQ multiplex PCR; TCRdb's version includes in-frame clones alone and lacks a portion of them. In the table there are around 35,000 clones, over 75% of which are singletons. Here the sequenced sample was CD8+ T cells from peripheral blood mononuclear cells, taken before pregnancy. The receptors were sampled from a female donor with multiple sclerosis, enrolled in a pregnancy study.

CDR3: CAWTTGDSVTGELFF. As DNA, the CDR3 is TGTGCCTGGACCACGGGGGACTCTGTAACCGGGGAGCTGTTTTTT. V and J are TRBV30 and TRBJ2-2, with D perhaps TRBD2 (6 bases). Germline V CDR1 and CDR2: GTSNPN, SVGIG (reference sequence). Trimming left V 4 bases short and J 5 bases short, with 17 bases between. The CDR3 consists of 15 residues. Variable domain in full (rest from reference TRBV30 and TRBJ2-2): SQTIHQWPATLVQPVGSPLSLECTVEGTSNPNLYWYRQAAGRGLQLLFYSVGIGQISSEVPQNLSASRPQDRQFILSSKKLLLSDSGFYLCAWTTGDSVTGELFFGEGSRLTVL.

The chain couples TRBV10-3 to TRBJ1-1, with D maybe TRBD1 (6 bases). The V gene's germline CDR1 is ENHRY and CDR2 SYGVKD. This CDR3 contains 11 residues. The V end was cut by 3 bases, the J end by 10 bases, with 9 bases between. The CDR3 reads CAISDGGRAFF. CDR3 bases: TGTGCCATCAGTGACGGGGGGCGAGCTTTCTTT.

The V and J genes are TRBV6-5 and TRBJ2-7; a possible D gene is TRBD1 (5 bases). Germline V gene data show CDR1 as MNHEY and CDR2 as SVGAGI. Trimming took off 2 bases at V and 5 bases at J, with 13 bases between the two ends. The CDR3 extends over 14 amino acids. The CDR3 here is CASSYNGAIDEQYF. In DNA form, the CDR3 reads TGTGCCAGCAGTTACAATGGGGCGATCGACGAGCAGTACTTC.

CDR3 DNA: TGTGCCAGCAGTTACGCACAGGGGATGAACACTGAAGCTTTCTTT. Protein sequence: CASSYAQGMNTEAFF. This chain joins TRBV7-9 and TRBJ1-1, with 7 bases that match TRBD1. The CDR3 runs to 15 residues. Germline-derived CDR1 and CDR2 are SEHNR and FQNEAQ (reference sequence). The V and J ends lost 6 bases and 0 bases, in that order; junction bases with no gene match: 7.

The chain recombines TRBV11-2 with TRBJ2-7; 10 bases are shared with TRBD1. V lost 4 bases and J lost 3; bases outside the gene matches: 3. Germline V gene sequence: CDR1 SGHAT, CDR2 FQNNGV. CDR3 size: 14 residues. The DNA of the CDR3 is TGTGCCAGCAGCTCGACAGGGGGCGTCTACGAGCAGTACTTC. Protein sequence: CASSSTGGVYEQYF.

The CDR3 nucleotides are TGTGCCAGTACCGATGAGGGGAGGTTCACTGAAGCTTTCTTT. Its protein is CASTDEGRFTEAFF. The rearrangement links TRBV19 to TRBJ1-1; perhaps TRBD1 as D (5 bases). Germline values: CDR1 LNHDA, CDR2 SQIVND (reference sequence). CDR3 size: 14 residues. V was trimmed by 7 bases and J by 4 bases, leaving 16 bases between them.

The chain recombines TRBV4-2 with TRBJ1-2; D perhaps matches TRBD1 (5 bases). The CDR3 runs to 13 residues. Germline values: CDR1 LGHNA, CDR2 YNFKEQ. Trimming stripped 1 base from V and 5 bases from J, with 8 bases between. Here the CDR3 reads CASSQGSGYGYTF. In DNA, the CDR3 is TGTGCCAGCAGCCAAGGCTCAGGGTATGGCTACACCTTC.

The chain uses TRBV29-1 and TRBJ2-3, with 14 bases matching TRBD2. There are 17 residues in the CDR3. V was pared by 5 bases and J by 2 bases, with 9 bases of the junction left unmatched. Germline V gene sequence: CDR1 SQVTM, CDR2 ANQGSEA. CDR3 region: CSVPRGLAGDVTDTQYF. DNA of the CDR3: TGCAGCGTTCCTAGGGGACTAGCGGGGGATGTCACAGATACGCAGTATTTT.

This CDR3 reads CASSFWGEAANNEQFF. The CDR3 region has the DNA TGTGCCAGCAGCTTTTGGGGGGAAGCGGCCAACAATGAGCAGTTCTTC. This chain links TRBV7-8 with TRBJ2-1; TRBD2 is a possible D gene (6 bases). Per germline, CDR1 SGHVS and CDR2 FQNEAQ. Trimming removed 3 bases at V and 5 bases at J, with 17 bases between. CDR3 length: 16 residues.

The chain combines TRBV9 with TRBJ2-1, with 9 bases identical to TRBD2. Unmatched junction bases numbered 5, after V lost 0 bases and J lost 4 bases. The CDR3 length is 16 residues. Germline V gives CDR1 SGDLS, CDR2 YYNGEE. The CDR3 DNA sequence: TGTGCCAGCAGCGTAGGTGGCGGGGGGGCTTACAATGAGCAGTTCTTC. Protein: CASSVGGGGAYNEQFF.

This chain connects TRBV7-2 to TRBJ2-7, with 9 bases fitting TRBD1. This CDR3 comprises 15 residues. With 5 bases clipped from V and 0 bases from J, the junction kept 5 bases outside the gene matches. Looked up from germline, CDR1 is SGHTA and CDR2 is FQGNSA. The CDR3 reads CASSDRGLSSYEQYF. The CDR3 coding sequence is TGTGCCAGCAGCGACAGGGGGTTGAGCTCCTACGAGCAGTACTTC. The full variable domain, rest sourced from reference TRBV7-2 and TRBJ2-7, is GAGVSQSPSNKVTEKGKDVELRCDPISGHTALYWYRQSLGQGLEFLIYFQGNSAPDKSGLPSDRFSAERTGGSVSTLTIQRTQQEDSAVYLCASSDRGLSSYEQYFGPGTRLTVT.

The chain carries TRBV30 and TRBJ2-6; a possible D gene is TRBD2 (5 bases). This CDR3 is built from 13 residues. Trimming took off 6 bases at V and 10 bases at J, with 16 bases between the two ends. Germline V CDR1 and CDR2: GTSNPN, SVGIG (reference sequence). The CDR3 sequence is CACRGLSTNVLTF. Written as DNA, the CDR3 is TGTGCCTGCCGAGGGCTTTCAACGAACGTCCTGACTTTC.

In this sample, this clone is large. The chain uses TRBV4-3 and TRBJ2-2; weak D call: TRBD2 (5 bases). The CDR3 spans 15 residues. Germline V gene sequence: CDR1 LGHNA, CDR2 YSLEER. The V and J ends lost 4 bases and 4 bases respectively, with 13 bases between them. The CDR3 nucleotides read TGCGCCAGCAGCCTCTATCGGGATAGCACCGGGGAGCTGTTTTTT. Translation gives CASSLYRDSTGELFF.

J is TRBJ1-3 and V is TRBV5-4; unclear D gene. CDR1 SGHNT and CDR2 YYREEE come from the germline V gene (reference sequence). The CDR3 loop spans 14 amino acids. Trimming stripped 0 bases from V and 8 bases from J, with 12 bases between. The chain's CDR3 is CASSLAGTLHTIYF. The CDR3 nucleotides read TGTGCCAGCAGCTTGGCAGGAACTCTACACACCATATATTTT.

J is TRBJ1-5 and V is TRBV5-2; TRBD1 is taken as the D call from the table, unchecked against the DNA. TRBV5-2 is a known pseudogene. The CDR3 spans 18 residues. CDR3 DNA: TGCGCCAGCAGCCAACCTCTATCGACAGGGGGGGACCATCAGCCCCAGCATTTT. It translates to CASSQPLSTGGDHQPQHF.

V is TRBV14 and J is TRBJ2-7, with a weak D call TRBD1 (5 bases). CDR1 SGHDN and CDR2 FVKESK come from the germline V gene. The germline V and J ends were trimmed by 6 bases and 4 bases, with 13 bases remaining between them. CDR3 length: 13 amino acids. As DNA, the CDR3 is TGTGCCAGCAGAAGGGCAGGGTATTACGAGCAGTACTTC. Encoded protein: CASRRAGYYEQYF.